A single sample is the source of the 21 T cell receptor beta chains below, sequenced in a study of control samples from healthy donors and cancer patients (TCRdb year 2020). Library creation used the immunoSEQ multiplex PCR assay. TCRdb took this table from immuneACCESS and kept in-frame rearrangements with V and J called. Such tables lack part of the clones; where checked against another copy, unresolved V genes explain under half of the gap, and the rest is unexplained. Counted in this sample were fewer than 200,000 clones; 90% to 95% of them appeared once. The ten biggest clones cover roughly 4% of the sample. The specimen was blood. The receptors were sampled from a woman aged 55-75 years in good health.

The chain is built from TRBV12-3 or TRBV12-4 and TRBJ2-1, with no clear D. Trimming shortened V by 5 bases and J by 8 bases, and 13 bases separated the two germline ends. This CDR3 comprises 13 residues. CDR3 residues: CASSRLDIDEQFF. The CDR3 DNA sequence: TGTGCCAGCAGTCGTCTAGATATAGATGAGCAGTTCTTC.

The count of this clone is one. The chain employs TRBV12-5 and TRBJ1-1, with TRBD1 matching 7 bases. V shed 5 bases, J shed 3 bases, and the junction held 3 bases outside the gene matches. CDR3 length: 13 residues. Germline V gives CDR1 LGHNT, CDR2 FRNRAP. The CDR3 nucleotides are TGTGCTAGTGGTCCGACAGGGTACACTGAAGCTTTCTTT. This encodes CASGPTGYTEAFF.

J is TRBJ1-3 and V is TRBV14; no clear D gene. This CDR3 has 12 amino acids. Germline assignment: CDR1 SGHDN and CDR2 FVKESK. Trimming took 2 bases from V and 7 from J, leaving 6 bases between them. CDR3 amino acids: CASSQSSNTIYF. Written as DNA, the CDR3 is TGTGCCAGCAGCCAATCAAGCAACACCATATATTTT.

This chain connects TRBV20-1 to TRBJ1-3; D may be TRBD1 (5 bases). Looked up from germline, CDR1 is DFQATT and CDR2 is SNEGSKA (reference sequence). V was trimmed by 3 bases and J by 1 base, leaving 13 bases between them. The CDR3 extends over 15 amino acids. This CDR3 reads CSASRGFRSGNTIYF. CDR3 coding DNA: TGCAGTGCTAGTCGGGGGTTTAGATCTGGAAACACCATATATTTT.

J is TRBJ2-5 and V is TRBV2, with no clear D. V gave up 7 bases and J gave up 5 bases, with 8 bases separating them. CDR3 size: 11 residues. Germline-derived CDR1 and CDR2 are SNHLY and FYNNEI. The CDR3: CASIPSETQYF. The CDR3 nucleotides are TGTGCCAGCATACCCTCGGAGACCCAGTACTTC.

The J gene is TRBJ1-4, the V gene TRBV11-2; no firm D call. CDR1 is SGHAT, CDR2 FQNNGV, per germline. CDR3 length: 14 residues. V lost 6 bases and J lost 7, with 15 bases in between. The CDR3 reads CASSHVRFGEKLFF. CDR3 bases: TGTGCCAGCAGTCACGTGCGGTTTGGTGAAAAACTGTTTTTT.

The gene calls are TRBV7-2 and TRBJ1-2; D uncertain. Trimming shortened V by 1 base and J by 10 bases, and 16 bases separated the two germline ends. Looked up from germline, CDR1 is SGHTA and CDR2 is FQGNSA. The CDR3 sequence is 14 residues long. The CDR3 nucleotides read TGTGCCAGCAGCTTAGGACCTATCAGCCCGCTCTACACCTTC. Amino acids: CASSLGPISPLYTF.

In nucleotides, the CDR3 is TGTGCCAGCAGCTTGGCCTCGGCAGGGGTTGTTGAGCCCCAGCATTTT. Translation gives CASSLASAGVVEPQHF. The chain recombines TRBV5-6 with TRBJ1-5, with D perhaps TRBD1 (6 bases). Trimming left V 0 bases short and J 8 bases short, with 18 bases between. This CDR3 is 16 amino acids long. Germline V gives CDR1 SGHDT, CDR2 YYEEEE.

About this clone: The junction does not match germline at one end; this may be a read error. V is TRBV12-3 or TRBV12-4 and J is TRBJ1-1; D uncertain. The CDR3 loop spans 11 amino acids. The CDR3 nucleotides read TGTGCCAGCAGTCACCAGTTAGGACCAGTTTTT. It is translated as CASSHQLGPVF.

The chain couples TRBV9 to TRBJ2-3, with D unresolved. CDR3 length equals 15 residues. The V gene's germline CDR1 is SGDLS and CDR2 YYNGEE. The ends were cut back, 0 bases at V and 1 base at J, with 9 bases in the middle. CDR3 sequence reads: CASSVGVPRTDTQYF. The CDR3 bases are TGTGCCAGCAGCGTAGGGGTGCCCCGCACAGATACGCAGTATTTT. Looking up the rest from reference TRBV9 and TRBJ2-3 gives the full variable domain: DSGVTQTPKHLITATGQRVTLRCSPRSGDLSVYWYQQSLDQGLQFLIQYYNGEERAKGNILERFSAQQFPDLHSELNLSSLELGDSALYFCASSVGVPRTDTQYFGPGTRLTVL.

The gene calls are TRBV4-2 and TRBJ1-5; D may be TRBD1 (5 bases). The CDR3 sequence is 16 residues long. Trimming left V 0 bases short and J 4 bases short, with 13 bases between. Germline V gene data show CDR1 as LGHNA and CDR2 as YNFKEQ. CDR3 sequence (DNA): TGTGCCAGCAGCCAAGATCAGGGAGGGAGTAATCAGCCCCAGCATTTT. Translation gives CASSQDQGGSNQPQHF.

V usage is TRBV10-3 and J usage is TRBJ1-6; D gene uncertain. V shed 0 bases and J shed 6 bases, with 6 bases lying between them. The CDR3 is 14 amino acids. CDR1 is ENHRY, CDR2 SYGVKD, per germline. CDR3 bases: TGTGCCATCAGTGAGTCGAACTCTAATTCACCCCTCCACTTT. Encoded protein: CAISESNSNSPLHF.

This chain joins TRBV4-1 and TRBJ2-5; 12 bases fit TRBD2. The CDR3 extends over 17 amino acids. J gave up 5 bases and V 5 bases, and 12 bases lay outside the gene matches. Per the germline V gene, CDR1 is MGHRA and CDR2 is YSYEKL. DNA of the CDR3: TGCGCCAGCAGCTTGACGCCGCTAGCGGGGGGGTGGGAGACCCAGTACTTC. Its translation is CASSLTPLAGGWETQYF.

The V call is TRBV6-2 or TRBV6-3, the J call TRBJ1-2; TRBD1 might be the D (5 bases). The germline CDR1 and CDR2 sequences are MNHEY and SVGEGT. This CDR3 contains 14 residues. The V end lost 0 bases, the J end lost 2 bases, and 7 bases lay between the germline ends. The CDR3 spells CASSYSGGNYGYTF. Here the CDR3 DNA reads TGTGCCAGCAGTTACTCTGGGGGGAACTATGGCTACACCTTC.

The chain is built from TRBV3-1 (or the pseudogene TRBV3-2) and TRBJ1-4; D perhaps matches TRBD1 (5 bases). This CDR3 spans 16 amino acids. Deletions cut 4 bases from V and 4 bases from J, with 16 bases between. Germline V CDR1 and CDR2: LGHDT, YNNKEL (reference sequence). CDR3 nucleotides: TGTGCCAGCAGCCTCCGGGACGTGGGGGATAATGAAAAACTGTTTTTT. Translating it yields CASSLRDVGDNEKLFF.

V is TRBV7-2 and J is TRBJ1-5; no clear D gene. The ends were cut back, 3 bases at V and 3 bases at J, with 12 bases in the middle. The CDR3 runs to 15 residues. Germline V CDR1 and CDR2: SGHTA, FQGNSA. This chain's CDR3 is CASSFTSGDNQPQHF. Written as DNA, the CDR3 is TGTGCCAGCAGCTTCACCTCCGGGGACAATCAGCCCCAGCATTTT. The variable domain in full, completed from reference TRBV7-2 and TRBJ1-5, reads GAGVSQSPSNKVTEKGKDVELRCDPISGHTALYWYRQSLGQGLEFLIYFQGNSAPDKSGLPSDRFSAERTGGSVSTLTIQRTQQEDSAVYLCASSFTSGDNQPQHFGDGTRLSIL.

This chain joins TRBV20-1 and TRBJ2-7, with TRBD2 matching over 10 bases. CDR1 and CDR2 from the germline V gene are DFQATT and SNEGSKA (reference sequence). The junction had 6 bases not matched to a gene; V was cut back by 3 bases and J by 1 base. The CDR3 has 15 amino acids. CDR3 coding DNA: TGCAGTGCTAGTCCCGTAGCGGGGGGATCCTACGAGCAGTACTTC. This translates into CSASPVAGGSYEQYF.

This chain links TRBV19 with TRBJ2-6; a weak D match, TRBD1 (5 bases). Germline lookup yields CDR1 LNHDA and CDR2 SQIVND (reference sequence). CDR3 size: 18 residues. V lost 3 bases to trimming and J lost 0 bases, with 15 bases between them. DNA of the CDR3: TGTGCCAGTAGTATTCGCGAGACAGCCAGCTCTGGGGCCAACGTCCTGACTTTC. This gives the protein CASSIRETASSGANVLTF.

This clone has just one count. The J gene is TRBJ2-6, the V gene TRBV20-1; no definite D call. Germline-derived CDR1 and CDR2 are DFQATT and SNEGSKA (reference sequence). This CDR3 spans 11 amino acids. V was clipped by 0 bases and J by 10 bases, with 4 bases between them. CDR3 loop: CSARDSNVLTF. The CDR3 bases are TGCAGTGCTAGAGATAGTAACGTCCTGACTTTC.

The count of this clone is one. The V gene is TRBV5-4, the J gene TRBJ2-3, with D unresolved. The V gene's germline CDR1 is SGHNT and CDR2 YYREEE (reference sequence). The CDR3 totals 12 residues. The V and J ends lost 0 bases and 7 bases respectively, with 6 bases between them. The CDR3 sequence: CASSLGGNTQYF. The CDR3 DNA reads TGTGCCAGCAGCTTGGGAGGTAATACGCAGTATTTT.

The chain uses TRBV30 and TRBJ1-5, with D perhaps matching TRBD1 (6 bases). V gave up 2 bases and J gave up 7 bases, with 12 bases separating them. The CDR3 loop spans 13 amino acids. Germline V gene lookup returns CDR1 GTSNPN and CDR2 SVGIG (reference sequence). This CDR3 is CAWSRGGEQPQHF. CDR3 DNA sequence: TGTGCCTGGAGTCGAGGGGGTGAACAGCCCCAGCATTTT.